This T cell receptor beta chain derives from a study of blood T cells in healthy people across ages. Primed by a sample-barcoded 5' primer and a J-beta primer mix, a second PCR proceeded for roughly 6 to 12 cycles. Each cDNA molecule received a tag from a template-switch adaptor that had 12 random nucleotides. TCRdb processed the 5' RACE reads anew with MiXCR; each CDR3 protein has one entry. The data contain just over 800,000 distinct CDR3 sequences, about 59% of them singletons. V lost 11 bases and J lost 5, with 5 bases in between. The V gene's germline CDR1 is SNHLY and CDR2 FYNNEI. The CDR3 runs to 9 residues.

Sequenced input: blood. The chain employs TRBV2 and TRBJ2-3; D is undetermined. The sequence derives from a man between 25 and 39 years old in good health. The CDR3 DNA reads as TGTGCCTCCAAAGATACGCAGTATTTT. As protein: CASKDTQYF.